The clone carrying this T cell receptor beta chain came up a few times. Its antigen is not identified. All of the isolated RNA was reverse transcribed, so expressed TCRB transcripts were sequenced. The study sequenced naive, central memory and regulatory T cell samples to an average of about 3.6 million reads. TCRdb's copy holds only in-frame clones and misses some; the assay was immunoSEQ multiplex PCR. Of over 300,000 clones listed, approximately 9.9% are singletons. The sample is drawn from a study of beta chain features in type 1 diabetes. Overall study findings and caveats: Type 1 diabetes patients had TCRB CDR3s that were shorter (moderately but significantly so) in all four CD4+ subsets.

The authors sorted CD4+ naive, central memory, regulatory and stem cell-like memory cells via CD45RO/CCR7/CD25/CD127/CD95/CD27. Trimming cost V 5 bases and J 4 bases, with 12 bases left between them. From germline, CDR1 is SGHTA and CDR2 FQGNSA. The CDR3 contains 13 residues. Sequencing was performed on central memory CD4+ T cells from blood. This TCR was sampled from a man younger than 45 with type 1 diabetes. The rearrangement uses TRBV7-2 and TRBJ2-7; no clear D gene. This CDR3 reads CASSQNVRYEQYF. CDR3 in DNA: TGTGCCAGCAGCCAGAACGTTCGGTACGAGCAGTACTTC.